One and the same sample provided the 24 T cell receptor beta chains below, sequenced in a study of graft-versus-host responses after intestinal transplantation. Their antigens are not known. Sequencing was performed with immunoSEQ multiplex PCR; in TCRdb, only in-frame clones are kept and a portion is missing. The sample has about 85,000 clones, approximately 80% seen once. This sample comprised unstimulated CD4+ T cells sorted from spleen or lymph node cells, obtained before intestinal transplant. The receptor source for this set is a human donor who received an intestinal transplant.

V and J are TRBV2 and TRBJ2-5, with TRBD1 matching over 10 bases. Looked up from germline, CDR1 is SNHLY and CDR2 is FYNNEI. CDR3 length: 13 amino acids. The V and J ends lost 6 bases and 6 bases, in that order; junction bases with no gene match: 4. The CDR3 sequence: CASRTGGAKTQYF. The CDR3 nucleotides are TGTGCCAGCAGGACAGGGGGCGCGAAGACCCAGTACTTC.

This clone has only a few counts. The CDR3 loop reads CASRGTSGNHEQYF. CDR3 nucleotides: TGTGCCAGCAGGGGGACTAGCGGTAACCACGAGCAGTACTTC. This chain joins TRBV6-5 and TRBJ2-7; 11 bases align to TRBD2. The V gene's germline CDR1 is MNHEY and CDR2 SVGAGI. The CDR3 sequence is 14 residues long. Trimming at V came to 6 bases and at J to 5 bases, leaving 6 bases not matched to a gene.

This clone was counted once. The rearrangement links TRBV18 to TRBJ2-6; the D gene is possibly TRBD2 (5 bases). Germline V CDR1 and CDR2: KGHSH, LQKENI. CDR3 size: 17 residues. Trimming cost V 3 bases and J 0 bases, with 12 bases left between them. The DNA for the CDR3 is TGTGCCAGCTCACCGGGAGCGTTGAGCTCTGGGGCCAACGTCCTGACTTTC. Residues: CASSPGALSSGANVLTF.

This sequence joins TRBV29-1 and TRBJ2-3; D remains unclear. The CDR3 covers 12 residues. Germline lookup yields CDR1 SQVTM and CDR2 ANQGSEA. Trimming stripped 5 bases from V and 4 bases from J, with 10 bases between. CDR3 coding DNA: TGCAGCGTTTTCTACCCCCCAGATACGCAGTATTTT. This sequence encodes CSVFYPPDTQYF.

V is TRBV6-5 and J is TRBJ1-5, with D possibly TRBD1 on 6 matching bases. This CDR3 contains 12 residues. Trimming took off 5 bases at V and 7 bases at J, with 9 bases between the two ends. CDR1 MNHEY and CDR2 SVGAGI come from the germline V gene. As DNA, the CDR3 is TGTGCCAGCAGTGCCAGGGGCCAGCCCCAGCATTTT. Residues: CASSARGQPQHF.

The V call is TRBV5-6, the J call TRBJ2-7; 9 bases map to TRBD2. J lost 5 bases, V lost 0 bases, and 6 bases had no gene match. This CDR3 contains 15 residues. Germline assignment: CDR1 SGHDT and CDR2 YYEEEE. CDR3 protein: CASSLARGGAHEQYF. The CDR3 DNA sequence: TGTGCCAGCAGCTTGGCCCGCGGGGGGGCCCACGAGCAGTACTTC. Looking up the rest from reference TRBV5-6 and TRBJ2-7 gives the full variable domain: DAGVTQSPTHLIKTRGQQVTLRCSPKSGHDTVSWYQQALGQGPQFIFQYYEEEERQRGNFPDRFSGHQFPNYSSELNVNALLLGDSALYLCASSLARGGAHEQYFGPGTRLTVT.

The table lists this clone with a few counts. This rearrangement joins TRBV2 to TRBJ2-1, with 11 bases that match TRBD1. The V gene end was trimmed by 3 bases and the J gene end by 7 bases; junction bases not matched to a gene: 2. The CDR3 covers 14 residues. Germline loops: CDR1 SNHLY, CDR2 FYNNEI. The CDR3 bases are TGTGCCAGCAGTGAGGGGGACAGGGGGAATGAGCAGTTCTTC. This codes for CASSEGDRGNEQFF.

As DNA, the CDR3 is TGTGCCAGCAGTGAGGACAGGGGGCAAGTAGATACGCAGTATTTT. Translated, it gives CASSEDRGQVDTQYF. V is TRBV2 and J is TRBJ2-3, with 11 bases that match TRBD1. CDR1 is SNHLY, CDR2 FYNNEI, per germline. The CDR3 runs to 15 residues. J was trimmed by 5 bases and V by 3 bases; bases with no gene match: 4.

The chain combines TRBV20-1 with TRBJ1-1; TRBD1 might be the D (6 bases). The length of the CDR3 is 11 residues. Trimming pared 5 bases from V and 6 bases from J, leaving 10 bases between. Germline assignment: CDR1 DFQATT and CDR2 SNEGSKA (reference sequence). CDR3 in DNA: TGCAGTGCTCGCCCAGGGGCTGAAGCTTTCTTT. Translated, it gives CSARPGAEAFF.

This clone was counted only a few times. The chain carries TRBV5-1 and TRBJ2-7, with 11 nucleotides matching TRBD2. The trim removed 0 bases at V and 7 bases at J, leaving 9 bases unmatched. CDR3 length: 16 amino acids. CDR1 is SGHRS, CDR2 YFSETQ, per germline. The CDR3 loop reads CASSLDLLAGGREQYF. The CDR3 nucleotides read TGCGCCAGCAGCTTGGACTTATTAGCGGGGGGGCGGGAGCAGTACTTC.

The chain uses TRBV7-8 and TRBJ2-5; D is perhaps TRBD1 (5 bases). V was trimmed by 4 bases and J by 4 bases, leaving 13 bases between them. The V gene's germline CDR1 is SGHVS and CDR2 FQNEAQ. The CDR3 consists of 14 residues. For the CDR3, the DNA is TGTGCCAGCAGCTACGTCACAGGTGTAGAGACCCAGTACTTC. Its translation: CASSYVTGVETQYF.

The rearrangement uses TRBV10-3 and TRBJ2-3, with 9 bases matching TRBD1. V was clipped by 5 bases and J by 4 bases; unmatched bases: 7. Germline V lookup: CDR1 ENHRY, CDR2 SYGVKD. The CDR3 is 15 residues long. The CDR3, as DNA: TGTGCCATCAGTAGCCCGGGACAGGGTGCAGATACGCAGTATTTT. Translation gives CAISSPGQGADTQYF.

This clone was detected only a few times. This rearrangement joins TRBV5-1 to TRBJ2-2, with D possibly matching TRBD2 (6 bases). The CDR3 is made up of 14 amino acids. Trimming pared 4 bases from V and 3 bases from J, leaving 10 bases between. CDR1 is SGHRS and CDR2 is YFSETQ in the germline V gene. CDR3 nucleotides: TGCGCCAGCAGCCGGGGGACGGACACCGGGGAGCTGTTTTTT. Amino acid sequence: CASSRGTDTGELFF.

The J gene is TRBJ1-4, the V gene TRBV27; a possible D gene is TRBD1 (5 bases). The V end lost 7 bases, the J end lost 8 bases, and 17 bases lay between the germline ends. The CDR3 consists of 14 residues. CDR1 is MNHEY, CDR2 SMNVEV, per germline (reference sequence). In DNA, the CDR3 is TGTGCCAGCAAACGACCAGGGTATGGCGAAAAACTGTTTTTT. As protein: CASKRPGYGEKLFF.

The CDR3 reads CASSLAGTTYEQYF. The CDR3 DNA is TGCGCCAGCAGCTTGGCCGGGACTACCTACGAGCAGTACTTC. The chain couples TRBV5-1 to TRBJ2-7; 7 bases match TRBD2. The germline V gene encodes CDR1 SGHRS and CDR2 YFSETQ. The CDR3 covers 14 residues. V dropped 0 bases and J dropped 2; count of bases not matched to a gene: 2.

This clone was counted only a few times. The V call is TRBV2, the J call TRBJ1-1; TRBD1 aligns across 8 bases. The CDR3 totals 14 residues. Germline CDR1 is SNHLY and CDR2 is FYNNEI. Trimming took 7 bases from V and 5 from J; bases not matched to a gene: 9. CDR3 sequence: CASTRQGRDTEAFF. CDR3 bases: TGTGCCAGCACCAGACAGGGGCGGGATACTGAAGCTTTCTTT. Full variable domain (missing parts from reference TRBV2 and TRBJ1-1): EPEVTQTPSHQVTQMGQEVILRCVPISNHLYFYWYRQILGQKVEFLVSFYNNEISEKSEIFDDQFSVERPDGSNFTLKIRSTKLEDSAMYFCASTRQGRDTEAFFGQGTRLTVV.

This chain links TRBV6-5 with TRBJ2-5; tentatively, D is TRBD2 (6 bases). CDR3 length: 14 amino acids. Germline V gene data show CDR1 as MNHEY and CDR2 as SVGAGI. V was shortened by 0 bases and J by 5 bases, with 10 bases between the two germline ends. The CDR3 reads CASSYSPGRETQYF. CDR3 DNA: TGTGCCAGCAGTTACTCGCCGGGGAGGGAGACCCAGTACTTC.

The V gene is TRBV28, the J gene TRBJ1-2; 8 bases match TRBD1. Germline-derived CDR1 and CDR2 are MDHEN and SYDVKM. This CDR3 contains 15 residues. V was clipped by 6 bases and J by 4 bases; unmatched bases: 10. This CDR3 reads CASRGALTGAYGYTF. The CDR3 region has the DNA TGTGCCAGCAGGGGGGCGTTGACAGGGGCCTATGGCTACACCTTC.

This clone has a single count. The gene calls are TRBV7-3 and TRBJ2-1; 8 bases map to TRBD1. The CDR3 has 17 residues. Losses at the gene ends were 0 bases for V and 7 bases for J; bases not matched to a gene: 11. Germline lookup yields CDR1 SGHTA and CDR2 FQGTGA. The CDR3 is CASSLTGGQVVLNEQFF. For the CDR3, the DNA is TGTGCCAGCAGCTTAACGGGGGGACAGGTAGTCTTGAATGAGCAGTTCTTC.

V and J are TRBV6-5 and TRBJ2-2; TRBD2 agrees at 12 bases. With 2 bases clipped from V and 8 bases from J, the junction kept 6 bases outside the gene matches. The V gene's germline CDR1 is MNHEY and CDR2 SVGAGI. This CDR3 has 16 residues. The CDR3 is CASSYRILAGGGELFF. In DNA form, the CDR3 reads TGTGCCAGCAGTTACAGAATACTAGCGGGAGGAGGGGAGCTGTTTTTT.

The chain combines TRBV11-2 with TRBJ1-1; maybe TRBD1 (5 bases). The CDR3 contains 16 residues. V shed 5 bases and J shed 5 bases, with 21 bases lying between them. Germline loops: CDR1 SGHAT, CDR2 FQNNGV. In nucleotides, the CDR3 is TGTGCCAGCAGCATACAGAGCCAGGGCTTATTGACTGAAGCTTTCTTT. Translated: CASSIQSQGLLTEAFF.

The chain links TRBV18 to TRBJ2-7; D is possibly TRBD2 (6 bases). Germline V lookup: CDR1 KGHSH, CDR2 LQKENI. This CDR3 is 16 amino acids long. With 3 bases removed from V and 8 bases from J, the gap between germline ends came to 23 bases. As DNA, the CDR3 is TGTGCCAGCTCACCGATCGAGACTAGTTTGGGCAAAAAGCAGTACTTC. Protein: CASSPIETSLGKKQYF.

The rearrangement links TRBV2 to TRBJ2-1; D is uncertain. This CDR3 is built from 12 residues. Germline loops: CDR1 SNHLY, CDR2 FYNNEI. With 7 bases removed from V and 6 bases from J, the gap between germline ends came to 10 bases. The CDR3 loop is CASINYVNEQFF. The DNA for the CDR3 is TGTGCCAGCATAAACTACGTCAATGAGCAGTTCTTC.

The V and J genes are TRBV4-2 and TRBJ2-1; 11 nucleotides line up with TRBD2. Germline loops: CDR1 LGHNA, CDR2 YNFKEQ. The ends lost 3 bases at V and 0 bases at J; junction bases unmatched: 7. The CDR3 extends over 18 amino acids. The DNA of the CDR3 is TGTGCCAGCAGCCAGGACACTAGCGGGGGCTACTCCTACAATGAGCAGTTCTTC. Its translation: CASSQDTSGGYSYNEQFF.